This T cell receptor beta chain was identified during a study of T-cell memory formation after mild COVID-19. This clonotype has more than one count but fewer than ten. From germline, CDR1 is MGHRA and CDR2 YSYEKL. The CDR3 extends over 16 amino acids. Trimming pared 3 bases from V and 2 bases from J, leaving 14 bases between. 5'RACE, which relied on constant-segment primers, yielded TCR alpha and TCR beta cDNA libraries carrying sample barcodes and UMIs. TCRdb reprocessed the 5' RACE reads with MiXCR, giving one entry per CDR3 protein. Seen here are hundreds of thousands of distinct CDR3 sequences, approximately 15% observed once, and the top ten hold around 8.1%.

The sequenced sample was PBMCs or a T cell subset sorted from them (not recorded which). The source is an adult woman who had mild COVID-19 (a few samples of this study predate the infection). Cell type and time point are not known. This chain joins TRBV4-1 and TRBJ1-5; D unresolved. Written as DNA, the CDR3 is TGCGCCAGCAGCCATGTGGGAGTGATGGGCAATCAGCCCCAGCATTTT. Protein: CASSHVGVMGNQPQHF.